These 23 T cell receptor beta chains were sequenced from one sample in a study of T cell responses to AZD1222 COVID-19 vaccine. Generated by immunoSEQ multiplex PCR, the TCRdb table keeps only in-frame clones and is missing some. The sample consists of about 93,000 clones, just over 85% of them appearing once. The sequencing here drew on peripheral blood, taken on day 0 of AZD1222 vaccination. Source of these receptors: an adult in good health.

This chain links TRBV14 with TRBJ1-6, with D possibly being TRBD1 (5 bases). Trimming took off 0 bases at V and 8 bases at J, with 11 bases between the two ends. The CDR3 is 15 residues long. The germline CDR1 and CDR2 sequences are SGHDN and FVKESK. The CDR3 loop is CASSQERGGYSPLHF. The CDR3 region has the DNA TGTGCCAGCAGCCAAGAAAGGGGCGGCTATTCACCCCTCCACTTT.

The V call is TRBV29-1, the J call TRBJ1-1; D call uncertain. In germline, CDR1 is SQVTM, CDR2 ANQGSEA. This CDR3 is built from 11 residues. Trimming pared 1 base from V and 4 bases from J, leaving 4 bases between. CDR3: CSVEGSTEAFF. The CDR3, as DNA: TGCAGCGTTGAAGGGAGCACTGAAGCTTTCTTT.

As DNA, the CDR3 is TGTGCTAGTGCCCCACAGGGGGGGACCCACGAGCAGTACTTC. It translates to CASAPQGGTHEQYF. The chain employs TRBV12-5 and TRBJ2-7, with a tentative D call TRBD1 (8 bases). This CDR3 region has 14 residues. V dropped 7 bases and J dropped 5 bases, with 18 bases sitting between them. CDR1 and CDR2 (germline): LGHNT, FRNRAP.

This clone was detected only once. The V and J genes are TRBV6-1 and TRBJ2-5; D is possibly TRBD1 (6 bases). Trimming shortened V by 2 bases and J by 1 base, and 8 bases separated the two germline ends. This CDR3 contains 14 residues. From germline, CDR1 is MNHNS and CDR2 SASEGT. Here the CDR3 reads CASSEPGVQETQYF. Written as DNA, the CDR3 is TGTGCCAGCAGTGAACCAGGGGTCCAAGAGACCCAGTACTTC.

The J gene is TRBJ2-2, the V gene TRBV7-9, with unresolved D. The CDR3 consists of 13 residues. V lost 1 base and J 8 bases, leaving 8 bases between the germline ends. Germline V gene sequence: CDR1 SEHNR, CDR2 FQNEAQ (reference sequence). CDR3 sequence (DNA): TGTGCCAGCAGCTTAGGGGCCTCGGGGGAGCTGTTTTTT. This codes for CASSLGASGELFF. The full variable domain, in which reference TRBV7-9 and TRBJ2-2 provide the parts outside the CDR3, is DTGVSQNPRHKITKRGQNVTFRCDPISEHNRLYWYRQTLGQGPEFLTYFQNEAQLEKSRLLSDRFSAERPKGSFSTLEIQRTEQGDSAMYLCASSLGASGELFFGEGSRLTVL.

V is TRBV6-5 and J is TRBJ2-7, with unresolved D. The CDR3 runs 13 residues. Germline V gene sequence: CDR1 MNHEY, CDR2 SVGAGI. V was clipped by 7 bases and J by 6 bases, with 16 bases between them. The CDR3 spells CASKTQSFSEQYF. DNA of the CDR3: TGTGCCAGCAAAACACAGAGTTTCAGCGAGCAGTACTTC.

The V call is TRBV4-3, the J call TRBJ2-5; TRBD2 matches 9 bases. This CDR3 comprises 15 residues. Losses at the gene ends were 0 bases for V and 4 bases for J; bases not matched to a gene: 3. CDR1 and CDR2 (germline): LGHNA, YSLEER. The CDR3 protein is CASSQDGGRGETQYF. The DNA of the CDR3 is TGCGCCAGCAGCCAAGACGGCGGGAGGGGAGAGACCCAGTACTTC.

For this clone: An end of the junction differs from the germline gene, which may be a read error. V and J are TRBV29-1 and TRBJ2-3; unclear D gene. The CDR3 totals 13 residues. The germline V gene encodes CDR1 SQVTM and CDR2 ANQGSEA. The CDR3 DNA follows: TGCAGCGTTGAAGATCGACGCACGGATACGCAGTATTTT. It specifies CSVEDRRTDTQYF.

This clone was recorded a few times. The chain carries TRBV5-5 and TRBJ1-6, with D perhaps matching TRBD1 (5 bases). Trimming took off 2 bases at V and 6 bases at J, with 12 bases between the two ends. Germline CDR1 is SGHKS and CDR2 is YYEKEE (reference sequence). The CDR3 has 15 residues. The CDR3 nucleotides are TGTGCCAGCAGCTTAGGGGACGGCGGTAATTCACCCCTCCACTTT. It yields the protein CASSLGDGGNSPLHF.

This chain connects TRBV11-1 to TRBJ2-1, with D perhaps TRBD2 (6 bases). Deletions cut 2 bases from V and 6 bases from J, with 17 bases between. The length of the CDR3 is 16 residues. The germline gives CDR1 SGHAT, CDR2 FQDESV (reference sequence). CDR3 DNA: TGTGCCAGCAGCTTACGGCCGGCGGGGAAGGGCAATGAGCAGTTCTTC. It encodes CASSLRPAGKGNEQFF.

The rearrangement uses TRBV15 and TRBJ2-1, with D unclear. CDR3 length: 12 residues. CDR1 and CDR2 (germline): LNHNV, YYDKDF (reference sequence). V was trimmed by 6 bases and J by 8 bases, leaving 11 bases between them. Here the CDR3 reads CATRSARYEQFF. The CDR3 DNA follows: TGTGCCACCAGAAGCGCGCGTTATGAGCAGTTCTTC.

There are a few counts of this clone. The V and J genes are TRBV7-9 and TRBJ2-1; D is possibly TRBD1 (5 bases). Germline V CDR1 and CDR2: SEHNR, FQNEAQ (reference sequence). The germline V and J ends were trimmed by 2 bases and 3 bases, with 8 bases remaining between them. There are 14 residues in the CDR3. CDR3 nucleotides: TGTGCCAGCAGCTTACTGACAGACTACAATGAGCAGTTCTTC. This encodes CASSLLTDYNEQFF.

The chain combines TRBV6-5 with TRBJ1-3; D is unresolved. The CDR3 has 16 amino acids. V was pared by 4 bases and J by 0 bases, with 13 bases between. The germline V gene encodes CDR1 MNHEY and CDR2 SVGAGI. The CDR3 protein is CASSFGPRFSGNTIYF. As DNA, the CDR3 is TGTGCCAGCAGTTTCGGGCCCAGATTCTCTGGAAACACCATATATTTT.

This clone was seen once. The chain recombines TRBV4-3 with TRBJ1-6, with D hard to call. The germline V gene has CDR1 LGHNA and CDR2 YSLEER. CDR3 length: 17 amino acids. Deletions cut 0 bases from V and 6 bases from J, with 15 bases between. CDR3 sequence (DNA): TGCGCCAGCAGCCAAGACCCACCCCCGGGCCTTAATTCACCCCTCCACTTT. It codes for CASSQDPPPGLNSPLHF.

This clone was observed a few times. The CDR3 reads CASRGQLGQPQHF. The DNA for the CDR3 is TGTGCCAGCAGAGGACAGCTCGGGCAGCCCCAGCATTTT. This chain connects TRBV6-5 to TRBJ1-5, with D possibly being TRBD1 (6 bases). Trimming removed 6 bases from V and 7 bases from J, with 13 bases in between. The CDR3 length is 13 residues. CDR1 MNHEY and CDR2 SVGAGI come from the germline V gene.

The chain joins TRBV5-6 to TRBJ1-5; TRBD1 matches at 7 bases. CDR1 SGHDT and CDR2 YYEEEE come from the germline V gene. V dropped 4 bases and J dropped 8; count of bases not matched to a gene: 12. The CDR3 length is 15 residues. The CDR3 is CASSRGTVGGKPQHF. For the CDR3, the DNA is TGTGCCAGCAGCAGAGGGACAGTGGGAGGAAAGCCCCAGCATTTT.

The chain is built from TRBV10-3 and TRBJ2-4, with D possibly TRBD1 on 6 matching bases. Between the trimmed V and J ends, which lost 5 bases and 5 bases, there was a span of 13 bases. This CDR3 spans 14 amino acids. Germline CDR1 is ENHRY and CDR2 is SYGVKD. The CDR3, as DNA: TGTGCCATCAGTCAGACAGGTCTTGAAAACATTCAGTACTTC. Translated: CAISQTGLENIQYF.

This chain connects TRBV5-8 to TRBJ1-1; TRBD1 matches at 10 bases. CDR1 SGHTS and CDR2 YDEGEE come from the germline V gene. The CDR3 totals 17 residues. Losses at the gene ends were 4 bases for V and 8 bases for J; bases not matched to a gene: 17. CDR3 in amino acids: CASSSYRDRGLVGEAFF. The CDR3, as DNA: TGTGCCAGCAGCAGTTACCGGGACAGGGGCCTCGTGGGGGAAGCTTTCTTT.

The chain links TRBV29-1 to TRBJ2-3; D is undetermined. The CDR3 length is 11 residues. V was pared by 4 bases and J by 3 bases, with 5 bases between. Germline assignment: CDR1 SQVTM and CDR2 ANQGSEA. The CDR3 DNA is TGCAGCGTTGGGTTTACAGATACGCAGTATTTT. This gives the protein CSVGFTDTQYF.

The gene calls are TRBV7-6 and TRBJ1-3; 9 nucleotides align to TRBD1. V dropped 0 bases and J dropped 2; count of bases not matched to a gene: 5. Germline V gene lookup returns CDR1 SGHVS and CDR2 FNYEAQ. The CDR3 sequence is 17 residues long. CDR3 in DNA: TGTGCCAGCAGCTTAGCGGTAGGGACAGGGACTGGAAACACCATATATTTT. This translates into CASSLAVGTGTGNTIYF.

The chain links TRBV24-1 to TRBJ1-5, with D hard to call. The V gene's germline CDR1 is KGHDR and CDR2 SFDVKD. Trimming pared 6 bases from V and 0 bases from J, leaving 8 bases between. This CDR3 spans 14 amino acids. The CDR3 nucleotides are TGTGCCACCAGTCAGGATTTTAGCAATCAGCCCCAGCATTTT. This sequence encodes CATSQDFSNQPQHF.

The chain employs TRBV6-5 and TRBJ1-1; the match to TRBD1 covers 8 bases. The CDR3 has 14 amino acids. V was clipped by 5 bases and J by 6 bases; unmatched bases: 8. In germline, CDR1 is MNHEY, CDR2 SVGAGI. The CDR3 DNA sequence: TGTGCCAGCAGTAACCCAGGGGGCATAGCTGAAGCTTTCTTT. It encodes CASSNPGGIAEAFF.

This clone has a handful of counts. This rearrangement joins TRBV5-4 to TRBJ2-3, with a tentative D call TRBD1 (5 bases). The germline V and J ends were trimmed by 0 bases and 6 bases, with 5 bases remaining between them. Germline V gene lookup returns CDR1 SGHNT and CDR2 YYREEE (reference sequence). The CDR3 consists of 12 residues. CDR3 residues: CASSLEGDTQYF. DNA for the CDR3: TGTGCCAGCAGCTTGGAGGGGGATACGCAGTATTTT.